This entry lists 16 T cell receptor beta chains sequenced from one sample in a study of regulatory T cells in long-lasting Graves disease. Time point noted: newly diagnosed GD, antithyroid drugs for less than 3 months. The TCR library used RNA extracted from PBMCs. Relying on iRepertoire HTBI primers and Arm-PCR of CDR3 regions, the team built TCR beta libraries. TCRdb re-analysed the multiplex PCR reads in MiXCR, keeping a single row per CDR3 protein. The table shows around 450,000 distinct CDR3 sequences, with 15% occurring only once. The data were also submitted as part of a second study, on T cells in Graves' hyperthyroidism and ophthalmopathy.

The sequenced sample was peripheral blood mononuclear cells (PBMCs), obtained at new diagnosis, from a patient treated with antithyroid drugs. These receptors were collected from a woman aged 40 to 50 with Graves disease.

This clonotype was found many times. This chain uses TRBV28 with TRBJ1-4; D call uncertain. The CDR3 totals 13 residues. Germline lookup yields CDR1 MDHEN and CDR2 SYDVKM. The ends were cut back, 7 bases at V and 8 bases at J, with 14 bases in the middle. In DNA form, the CDR3 reads TGTGCCAGCACATCCGGGTTCGGGGAAAAACTGTTTTTT. Its protein product is CASTSGFGEKLFF. Filled out from reference TRBV28 and TRBJ1-4, the complete variable domain reads DVKVTQSSRYLVKRTGEKVFLECVQDMDHENMFWYRQDPGLGLRLIYFSYDVKMKEKGDIPEGYSVSREKKERFSLILESASTNQTSMYLCASTSGFGEKLFFGSGTQLSVL.

The rearrangement joins TRBV4-1 to TRBJ2-2; 8 nucleotides match TRBD1. V lost 3 bases and J lost 3; bases outside the gene matches: 12. The germline V gene has CDR1 MGHRA and CDR2 YSYEKL. CDR3 size: 18 residues. As DNA, the CDR3 is TGCGCCAGCAGCCACCCTCGGACAGGGTCATCGGACACCGGGGAGCTGTTTTTT. Translation: CASSHPRTGSSDTGELFF.

The chain recombines TRBV19 with TRBJ2-1; 11 nucleotides match TRBD2. The V segment lost 7 bases and the J segment 1 base; nucleotides outside the gene matches: 3. Germline V lookup: CDR1 LNHDA, CDR2 SQIVND (reference sequence). The CDR3 is made up of 15 amino acids. The CDR3 region is CASNVAGGSYNEQFF. The CDR3 DNA is TGTGCCAGTAATGTAGCGGGAGGGTCCTACAATGAGCAGTTCTTC.

The chain employs TRBV20-1 and TRBJ2-5, with a weak D call TRBD1 (5 bases). The CDR3 runs 16 residues. V lost 0 bases to trimming and J lost 8 bases, with 22 bases between them. Germline CDR1 reads DFQATT; CDR2 reads SNEGSKA (reference sequence). For the CDR3, the DNA is TGCAGTGCTAGAGATCCCCTGTGGGGCAACTCCGACACCCAGTACTTC. It encodes CSARDPLWGNSDTQYF.

The sample holds many counts of this clonotype. CDR3 residues: CAISAYGQGNYGYTF. The CDR3 DNA reads as TGTGCCATCAGTGCTTACGGACAGGGGAACTATGGCTACACCTTC. J is TRBJ1-2 and V is TRBV10-3; 9 nucleotides agree with TRBD1. CDR1 and CDR2 from the germline V gene are ENHRY and SYGVKD. After removal of 4 bases from V and 2 bases from J, the junction contained 5 bases not matched to a gene. This CDR3 has 15 amino acids.

This clonotype came up a few times. This sequence joins TRBV29-1 and TRBJ2-2; the D gene is possibly TRBD2 (6 bases). Germline CDR1 SQVTM, CDR2 ANQGSEA. V lost 2 bases and J lost 7, with 11 bases in between. This CDR3 has 13 residues. The CDR3 DNA follows: TGCAGCGTTGAATCATGGGAGGACGGGGAGCTGTTTTTT. As protein: CSVESWEDGELFF.

This clonotype was detected many times. This chain uses TRBV19 with TRBJ2-5, with D uncertain. V gave up 3 bases and J gave up 4 bases, with 15 bases separating them. The CDR3 length is 15 residues. The germline V gene has CDR1 LNHDA and CDR2 SQIVND (reference sequence). The CDR3 bases are TGTGCCAGTAGTATCGCTGGGGTAATGGGAGAGACCCAGTACTTC. The encoded protein is CASSIAGVMGETQYF.

There are a few counts of this clonotype. The V call is TRBV20-1, the J call TRBJ2-1; TRBD2 matches at 15 bases. V gave up 6 bases and J gave up 0 bases; unmatched junction bases: 6. The CDR3 extends over 17 amino acids. CDR1 is DFQATT, CDR2 SNEGSKA, per germline (reference sequence). In DNA form, the CDR3 reads TGCAGTGCCTGGACTAGCGGGAGGGTAATCTCCTACAATGAGCAGTTCTTC. It is translated as CSAWTSGRVISYNEQFF.

This chain connects TRBV10-3 to TRBJ2-1; perhaps TRBD2 as D (6 bases). V was trimmed by 6 bases and J by 4 bases, leaving 10 bases between them. Germline V lookup: CDR1 ENHRY, CDR2 SYGVKD. CDR3 length: 13 residues. The CDR3 loop is CAIRGLRYNEQFF. CDR3 DNA: TGTGCCATCAGGGGACTTCGGTACAATGAGCAGTTCTTC.

This clonotype was detected a few times. V is TRBV5-8 and J is TRBJ2-7; TRBD2 might be the D (6 bases). The germline CDR1 and CDR2 sequences are SGHTS and YDEGEE. V was pared by 4 bases and J by 3 bases, with 17 bases between. The CDR3 is made up of 15 amino acids. This CDR3 reads CASSLKGLGVYEQYF. The CDR3 DNA is TGTGCCAGCAGCCTTAAGGGACTGGGAGTCTACGAGCAGTACTTC.

This clonotype was counted a few times. The CDR3 nucleotides read TGTGCCAGCAGTTTGGACAGCCGCACAGATACGCAGTATTTT. Protein sequence: CASSLDSRTDTQYF. This chain uses TRBV28 with TRBJ2-3; tentative D call: TRBD1 (6 bases). Trimming shortened V by 3 bases and J by 1 base, and 8 bases separated the two germline ends. This CDR3 comprises 14 residues. Germline CDR1 MDHEN, CDR2 SYDVKM.

As to this clonotype: This may be a read error: a much more frequent sequence differs by one nucleotide. In nucleotides, the CDR3 is TGTGCCAGCAGCCCCAGTGGGGGAGATATGCAGTATTTT. Protein sequence: CASSPSGGDMQYF. The chain combines TRBV7-3 with TRBJ2-3; D may match TRBD1 or TRBD2 (5 bases each). The CDR3 is 13 amino acids. Germline V gives CDR1 SGHTA, CDR2 FQGTGA.

This clonotype was counted many times. V is TRBV7-9 and J is TRBJ2-1; D is unclear. With 5 bases removed from V and 0 bases from J, the gap between germline ends came to 8 bases. The CDR3 has 14 amino acids. CDR1 and CDR2 from the germline V gene are SEHNR and FQNEAQ (reference sequence). In DNA form, the CDR3 reads TGTGCCAGCAGCCCGCCGCGCTCCTACAATGAGCAGTTCTTC. This gives the protein CASSPPRSYNEQFF. Filled out from reference TRBV7-9 and TRBJ2-1, the complete variable domain reads DTGVSQNPRHKITKRGQNVTFRCDPISEHNRLYWYRQTLGQGPEFLTYFQNEAQLEKSRLLSDRFSAERPKGSFSTLEIQRTEQGDSAMYLCASSPPRSYNEQFFGPGTRLTVL.

This clonotype was counted many times. The V call is TRBV7-2, the J call TRBJ1-2; no reliable D call. Germline CDR1 is SGHTA and CDR2 is FQGNSA. The CDR3 sequence is 16 residues long. V lost 5 bases to trimming and J lost 0 bases, with 16 bases between them. The CDR3 DNA sequence: TGTGCCAGCAGCAGGTCCCCAGGAGGTGCTAACTATGGCTACACCTTC. Its protein is CASSRSPGGANYGYTF.

This clonotype was seen repeatedly, ten times or more. The CDR3 DNA reads as TGCAGTGCTACAGGACACCAGAACACTGAAGCTTTCTTT. It codes for CSATGHQNTEAFF. The chain links TRBV20-1 to TRBJ1-1, with D maybe TRBD1 (5 bases). The CDR3 totals 13 residues. The V and J ends lost 4 bases and 1 base respectively, with 10 bases between them. Germline V lookup: CDR1 DFQATT, CDR2 SNEGSKA (reference sequence).

The chain has TRBV7-9 and TRBJ2-3; 10 bases line up with TRBD1. Trimming took 4 bases from V and 4 from J; bases not matched to a gene: 11. CDR3 length: 17 residues. CDR1 is SEHNR, CDR2 FQNEAQ, per germline (reference sequence). Written as DNA, the CDR3 is TGTGCCAGCAGCTCTCCCGGGACAGGGGATGGGTCAGATACGCAGTATTTT. This translates into CASSSPGTGDGSDTQYF. Variable domain in full (rest from reference TRBV7-9 and TRBJ2-3): DTGVSQNPRHKITKRGQNVTFRCDPISEHNRLYWYRQTLGQGPEFLTYFQNEAQLEKSRLLSDRFSAERPKGSFSTLEIQRTEQGDSAMYLCASSSPGTGDGSDTQYFGPGTRLTVL.